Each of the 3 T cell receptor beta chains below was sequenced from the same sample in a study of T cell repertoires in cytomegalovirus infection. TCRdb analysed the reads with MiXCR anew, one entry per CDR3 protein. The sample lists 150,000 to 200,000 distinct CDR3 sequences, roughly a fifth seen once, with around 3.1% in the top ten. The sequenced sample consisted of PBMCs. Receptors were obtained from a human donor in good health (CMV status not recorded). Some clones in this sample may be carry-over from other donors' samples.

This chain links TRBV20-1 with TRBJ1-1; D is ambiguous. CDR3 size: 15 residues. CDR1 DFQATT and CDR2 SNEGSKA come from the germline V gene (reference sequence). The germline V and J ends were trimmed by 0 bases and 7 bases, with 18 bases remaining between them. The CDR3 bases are TGCAGTGCTAGAGAATCCAGGTTGCCCTATAATGAAGCTTTCTTT. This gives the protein CSARESRLPYNEAFF.

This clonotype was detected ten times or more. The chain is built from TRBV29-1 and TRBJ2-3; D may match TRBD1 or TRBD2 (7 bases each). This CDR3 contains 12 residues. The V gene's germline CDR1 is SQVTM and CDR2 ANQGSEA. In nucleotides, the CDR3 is TGCATTGGTGGGCAGGGGGGGGATACGCAGTATTTT. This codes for CIGGQGGDTQYF.

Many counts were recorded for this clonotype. The CDR3 sequence is CASSEAASGRREQYF. The DNA for the CDR3 is TGTGCCAGCAGTGAAGCGGCTAGCGGGAGACGCGAGCAGTACTTC. The V gene is TRBV25-1, the J gene TRBJ2-7, with 10 nucleotides matching TRBD2. CDR3 length equals 15 residues. V lost 2 bases, J lost 6 bases, and 7 bases stayed unmatched. CDR1 and CDR2 from the germline V gene are MGHDK and SYGVNS.